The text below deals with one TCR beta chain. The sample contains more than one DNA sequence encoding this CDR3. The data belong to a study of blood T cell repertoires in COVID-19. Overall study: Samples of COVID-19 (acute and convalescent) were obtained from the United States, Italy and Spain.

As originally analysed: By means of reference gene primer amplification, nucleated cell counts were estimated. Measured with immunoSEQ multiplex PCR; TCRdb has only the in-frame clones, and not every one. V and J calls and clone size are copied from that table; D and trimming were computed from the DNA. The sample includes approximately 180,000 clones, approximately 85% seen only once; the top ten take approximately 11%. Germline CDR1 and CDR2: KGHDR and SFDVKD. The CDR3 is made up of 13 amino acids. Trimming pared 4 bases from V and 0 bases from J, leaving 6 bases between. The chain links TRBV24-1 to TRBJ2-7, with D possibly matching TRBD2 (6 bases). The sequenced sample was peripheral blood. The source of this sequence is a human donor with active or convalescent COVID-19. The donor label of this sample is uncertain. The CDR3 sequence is CATSDGSSYEQYF. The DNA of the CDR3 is TGTGCCACCAGTGACGGGAGCTCCTACGAGCAGTACTTC.